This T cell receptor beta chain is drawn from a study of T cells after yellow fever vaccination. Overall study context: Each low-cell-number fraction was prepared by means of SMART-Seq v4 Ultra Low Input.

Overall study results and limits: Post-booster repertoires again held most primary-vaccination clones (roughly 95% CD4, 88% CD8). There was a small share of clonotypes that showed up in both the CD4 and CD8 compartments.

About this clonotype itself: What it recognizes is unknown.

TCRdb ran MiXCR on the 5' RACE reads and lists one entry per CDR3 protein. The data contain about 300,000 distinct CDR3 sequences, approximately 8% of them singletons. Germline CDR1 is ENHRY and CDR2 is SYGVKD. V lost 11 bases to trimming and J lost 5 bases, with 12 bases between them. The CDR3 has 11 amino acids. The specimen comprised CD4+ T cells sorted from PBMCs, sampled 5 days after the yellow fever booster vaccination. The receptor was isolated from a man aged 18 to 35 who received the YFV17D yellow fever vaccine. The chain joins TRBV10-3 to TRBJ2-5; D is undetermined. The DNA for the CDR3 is TGTGCCTCTCGTTTGGGGGAGACCCAGTACTTC. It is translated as CASRLGETQYF.